Following are 18 T cell receptor beta chains from one sample sequenced in a study of siplizumab effects on memory and regulatory T cells. TCRdb's table, derived via immunoSEQ multiplex PCR, lists solely in-frame clones and lacks some. The data contain over 80,000 clones, approximately 86% of them seen just once; the ten biggest clones take up under 2%. Source material: Tregs sorted from blood. All receptors derive from a human donor in good health.

The chain couples TRBV7-2 to TRBJ2-7, with D perhaps matching TRBD1 (6 bases). Per the germline V gene, CDR1 is SGHTA and CDR2 is FQGNSA. V lost 3 bases and J lost 0, with 9 bases in between. The CDR3 extends over 14 amino acids. Here the CDR3 reads CASSFSGASYEQYF. The CDR3 DNA sequence: TGTGCCAGCAGCTTCTCAGGGGCCTCCTACGAGCAGTACTTC.

The rearrangement uses TRBV5-1 and TRBJ1-1; no clear D. In germline, CDR1 is SGHRS, CDR2 YFSETQ. The CDR3 loop spans 12 amino acids. The V gene lost 4 bases and the J gene lost 2 bases, with 6 bases spanning the gap. The CDR3 DNA follows: TGCGCCAGCAGCGGAGCTAACACTGAAGCTTTCTTT. Translating it yields CASSGANTEAFF.

The rearrangement joins TRBV7-6 to TRBJ2-5; D not resolved. The CDR3 consists of 13 residues. Germline CDR1 SGHVS, CDR2 FNYEAQ. V was trimmed by 3 bases and J by 4 bases, leaving 9 bases between them. DNA for the CDR3: TGTGCCAGCAGCTTCTTATGGGGAGAGACCCAGTACTTC. Translation: CASSFLWGETQYF.

The chain couples TRBV4-2 to TRBJ2-5; 9 nucleotides agree with TRBD2. The trim removed 4 bases at V and 5 bases at J, leaving 11 bases unmatched. The CDR3 has 16 residues. The germline gives CDR1 LGHNA, CDR2 YNFKEQ. CDR3 protein: CASSPAAGGLGETQYF. The CDR3 coding sequence is TGTGCCAGCAGCCCCGCCGCGGGGGGGCTCGGGGAGACCCAGTACTTC.

For the CDR3, the DNA is TGCGCCAGCAGGGGGGCACTCTACGAGCAGTACTTC. It encodes CASRGALYEQYF. The rearrangement links TRBV5-1 to TRBJ2-7; possibly TRBD1 for D (6 bases). There are 12 residues in the CDR3. The V gene lost 5 bases and the J gene lost 3 bases, with 9 bases spanning the gap. Looked up from germline, CDR1 is SGHRS and CDR2 is YFSETQ.

This clone has just one count. The rearrangement links TRBV7-9 to TRBJ2-2, with D unresolved. From germline, CDR1 is SEHNR and CDR2 FQNEAQ (reference sequence). V lost 6 bases and J 2 bases, leaving 7 bases between the germline ends. This CDR3 has 13 residues. Here the CDR3 reads CASSLGNTGELFF. The CDR3 nucleotides are TGTGCCAGCAGTCTTGGTAACACCGGGGAGCTGTTTTTT.

The chain couples TRBV10-3 to TRBJ2-2; no clear D. The length of the CDR3 is 16 residues. CDR1 ENHRY and CDR2 SYGVKD come from the germline V gene. Trimming shortened V by 0 bases and J by 0 bases, and 8 bases separated the two germline ends. DNA of the CDR3: TGTGCCATCAGTGAGTCGTTTTCGGCGAACACCGGGGAGCTGTTTTTT. This encodes CAISESFSANTGELFF.

CDR3 amino acids: CASSSLGTGGSEKLFF. In nucleotides, the CDR3 is TGTGCCAGCAGTTCCTTGGGGACAGGGGGCTCTGAAAAACTGTTTTTT. This chain joins TRBV6-5 and TRBJ1-4; 12 nucleotides line up with TRBD1. The V and J ends lost 4 bases and 7 bases, in that order; junction bases with no gene match: 7. Looked up from germline, CDR1 is MNHEY and CDR2 is SVGAGI. This CDR3 comprises 16 residues.

This chain uses TRBV7-3 with TRBJ2-1; no reliable D call. Germline V gives CDR1 SGHTA, CDR2 FQGTGA. The CDR3 length is 13 residues. Trimming pared 3 bases from V and 6 bases from J, leaving 9 bases between. The CDR3 loop is CASSFGYRNEQFF. The DNA of the CDR3 is TGTGCCAGCAGCTTTGGCTACCGCAATGAGCAGTTCTTC.

The chain's CDR3 is CASSPPGTGGLRETQYF. Here the CDR3 DNA reads TGTGCCAGCTCACCACCCGGGACAGGGGGCCTACGGGAGACCCAGTACTTC. The chain links TRBV18 to TRBJ2-5, with 12 bases that match TRBD1. The CDR3 is made up of 17 amino acids. V trimming: 0 bases; J trimming: 5 bases; junction bases outside the gene matches: 7. Germline V gene sequence: CDR1 KGHSH, CDR2 LQKENI.

V usage is TRBV7-9 and J usage is TRBJ2-5; D call uncertain. The CDR3 sequence is 15 residues long. Germline V gene sequence: CDR1 SEHNR, CDR2 FQNEAQ (reference sequence). V shed 3 bases and J shed 0 bases, with 11 bases lying between them. The CDR3 nucleotides read TGTGCCAGCAGCTTTGGCAGGATGTACCAAGAGACCCAGTACTTC. It yields the protein CASSFGRMYQETQYF.

In this sample, this clone turned up a few times. The J gene is TRBJ2-1, the V gene TRBV7-9; D may be TRBD1 or TRBD2 (6 bases each). V lost 2 bases, J lost 7 bases, and 15 bases lay in between. Germline CDR1 is SEHNR and CDR2 is FQNEAQ (reference sequence). The CDR3 is 15 amino acids. CDR3 bases: TGTGCCAGCAGCTTACGGGGGACAACAATTAATGAGCAGTTCTTC. Protein sequence: CASSLRGTTINEQFF.

The chain employs TRBV7-6 and TRBJ1-6, with a weak D call TRBD1 (6 bases). The germline gives CDR1 SGHVS, CDR2 FNYEAQ. The V end was cut by 5 bases, the J end by 11 bases, with 16 bases between. This CDR3 comprises 14 residues. The CDR3, as DNA: TGTGCCAGCAGCCCCAGGGGCACGGATCCACCCCTCCACTTT. Its translation is CASSPRGTDPPLHF.

This chain uses TRBV28 with TRBJ1-2; 8 nucleotides align to TRBD1. The CDR3 loop spans 16 amino acids. V lost 2 bases, J lost 4 bases, and 9 bases stayed unmatched. Germline CDR1 reads MDHEN; CDR2 reads SYDVKM. The CDR3 sequence: CASSLTGGALIYGYTF. The CDR3 DNA reads as TGTGCCAGCAGTTTAACAGGGGGAGCACTTATCTATGGCTACACCTTC.

This chain uses TRBV7-2 with TRBJ2-7; D ambiguous. V was trimmed by 5 bases and J by 0 bases, leaving 14 bases between them. CDR1 is SGHTA and CDR2 is FQGNSA in the germline V gene. CDR3 length equals 15 residues. As DNA, the CDR3 is TGTGCCAGCAGCCCCCACTTCTGGGGCTCCTACGAGCAGTACTTC. Translated: CASSPHFWGSYEQYF.

This chain links TRBV7-9 with TRBJ1-3; D gene ambiguous. Germline V CDR1 and CDR2: SEHNR, FQNEAQ (reference sequence). This CDR3 region has 13 residues. The germline V and J ends were trimmed by 5 bases and 1 base, with 6 bases remaining between them. The CDR3 is CASSASSGNTIYF. The CDR3 nucleotides are TGTGCCAGCAGCGCCAGTTCTGGAAACACCATATATTTT.

The chain joins TRBV7-2 to TRBJ1-5; tentatively, D is TRBD1 (5 bases). The CDR3 is 16 residues long. The V end was cut by 4 bases, the J end by 3 bases, with 16 bases between. The germline CDR1 and CDR2 sequences are SGHTA and FQGNSA. The CDR3, as DNA: TGTGCCAGCAGCTCACTTGGGGGGGGAACCAATCAGCCCCAGCATTTT. Residues: CASSSLGGGTNQPQHF.

This rearrangement joins TRBV7-2 to TRBJ2-7, with D possibly matching TRBD2 (5 bases). V dropped 0 bases and J dropped 3 bases, with 12 bases sitting between them. In germline, CDR1 is SGHTA, CDR2 FQGNSA. The CDR3 sequence is 15 residues long. CDR3 bases: TGTGCCAGCAGCTTAGCCCTACTAGGTGTCTACGAGCAGTACTTC. It encodes CASSLALLGVYEQYF.